The source of this T cell receptor (beta chain) is a study of blood T cell repertoires in COVID-19. TCRdb's table, derived via immunoSEQ multiplex PCR, lists solely in-frame clones and lacks some. Of more than 120,000 clones listed, approximately 90% were seen once; the top ten hold about 1.5%. About this clone itself: An end of the junction does not agree with germline; a read error may underlie this.

Germline V gene sequence: CDR1 SGHRS, CDR2 YFSETQ. The CDR3 is made up of 13 amino acids. The sample comprised peripheral blood. The chain uses TRBV5-1 and TRBJ2-3, with a possible D match to TRBD1 (6 bases). The TCR was taken from a human donor in a cohort sampled during active COVID-19. CDR3 in DNA: TGCGCCAGCAGCTTGGACGTGGGGTACTACAGGGATTTT. Protein product: CASSLDVGYYRDF.